This record covers a single T cell receptor beta chain. Germline values: CDR1 MNHEY, CDR2 SMNVEV (reference sequence). V dropped 0 bases and J dropped 8; count of bases not matched to a gene: 11. The CDR3 extends over 17 amino acids. Clones were read by immunoSEQ multiplex PCR, and TCRdb kept only the in-frame ones, dropping some. Of roughly 130,000 clones listed, 70% to 90% are singletons. The source of the sample is a study of cytomegalovirus exposure and HLA in healthy donors. This chain links TRBV27 with TRBJ2-4; TRBD2 matches at 9 bases. This TCR was recovered from a young man in good health and CMV-seronegative. The specimen sequenced was PBMCs. Here the CDR3 reads CASSLSRTGTSRDIQYF. For the CDR3, the DNA is TGTGCCAGCAGTTTATCGCGGACCGGGACTAGCAGGGACATTCAGTACTTC.